Shown below are 11 T cell receptor beta chains from a single sample sequenced in a study of cytomegalovirus exposure and HLA in healthy donors (dated by TCRdb to the late 2010s). The library relied on the immunoSEQ multiplex PCR assay. For the multiplex PCR, a mixture combining 60 forward primers for TCR Vbeta segments and 13 reverse primers for TCR Jbeta segments was used. TCRdb stores this immuneACCESS table with in-frame sequences only. Part of the clones is absent; in the studies checked, under half of the shortfall reflects unresolved V genes, and no reason is known for the rest. The table for this sample shows tens of thousands of clones. The ten largest clones represent 3.8% of the sample. Sequencing was carried out using PBMCs. Every receptor here comes from a man younger than 35 in good health and CMV-seropositive.

This chain uses TRBV29-1 with TRBJ2-4; 7 nucleotides match TRBD1. The V gene's germline CDR1 is SQVTM and CDR2 ANQGSEA. The CDR3 runs to 14 residues. J gave up 4 bases and V 7 bases, and 10 bases lay outside the gene matches. The CDR3 reads CSAGMGQFKNIQYF. CDR3 sequence (DNA): TGCAGCGCTGGTATGGGACAGTTTAAAAACATTCAGTACTTC.

The CDR3 spells CASSFGQGQETQYF. The CDR3 nucleotides read TGTGCCAGCAGCTTTGGACAGGGCCAAGAGACCCAGTACTTC. V is TRBV5-4 and J is TRBJ2-5, with TRBD1 matching 8 bases. The V gene end was trimmed by 2 bases and the J gene end by 1 base; junction bases not matched to a gene: 1. Germline assignment: CDR1 SGHNT and CDR2 YYREEE (reference sequence). The CDR3 is 14 amino acids.

The V gene is TRBV27, the J gene TRBJ1-5; D gene uncertain. CDR1 and CDR2 from the germline V gene are MNHEY and SMNVEV (reference sequence). CDR3 length: 14 amino acids. V was trimmed by 2 bases and J by 3 bases, leaving 8 bases between them. The CDR3 bases are TGTGCCAGCAGTTTAGGAGTATACAATCAGCCCCAGCATTTT. This translates into CASSLGVYNQPQHF.

This chain connects TRBV5-1 to TRBJ2-5; weak D call: TRBD1 (6 bases). The V gene lost 3 bases and the J gene lost 4 bases, with 13 bases spanning the gap. Germline assignment: CDR1 SGHRS and CDR2 YFSETQ. This CDR3 has 14 residues. CDR3 region: CASSSQGQGETQYF. CDR3 bases: TGCGCCAGCAGCTCGCAGGGGCAGGGAGAGACCCAGTACTTC.

This chain uses TRBV5-1 with TRBJ1-4, with TRBD1 matching 11 bases. With 4 bases clipped from V and 2 bases from J, the junction kept 4 bases outside the gene matches. The germline V gene has CDR1 SGHRS and CDR2 YFSETQ. The CDR3 is made up of 16 amino acids. This CDR3 is CASSRTGGNTNEKLFF. The CDR3 DNA reads as TGCGCCAGCAGCCGGACAGGGGGCAACACTAATGAAAAACTGTTTTTT.

The CDR3 loop reads CASSQSADRAGDEQFF. DNA for the CDR3: TGTGCCAGCAGCCAATCAGCGGACAGGGCTGGTGATGAGCAGTTCTTC. The chain links TRBV14 to TRBJ2-1; 8 bases are shared with TRBD1. The V segment lost 2 bases and the J segment 8 bases; nucleotides outside the gene matches: 11. CDR1 is SGHDN and CDR2 is FVKESK in the germline V gene. The CDR3 sequence is 16 residues long.

As regards this clone: One end of the junction is discordant with germline, which a read error may explain. Written as DNA, the CDR3 is TGTGCCAGCAGTACAACAGGCGCGAACACCGGGGAGCTGTTTTTT. Translation: CASSTTGANTGELFF. This chain joins TRBV10-3 and TRBJ2-2; a weak D match, TRBD1 (5 bases). Germline CDR1 reads ENHRY; CDR2 reads SYGVKD. There are 15 residues in the CDR3.

The chain is built from TRBV10-2 and TRBJ2-5, with 11 bases aligning to TRBD1. J gave up 0 bases and V 4 bases, and 7 bases lay outside the gene matches. CDR3 length equals 17 residues. From germline, CDR1 is WSHSY and CDR2 SAAADI. DNA for the CDR3: TGCGCCAGCAGTGCCGGGACAGGGGGTATTTACCAAGAGACCCAGTACTTC. It codes for CASSAGTGGIYQETQYF.

The chain is built from TRBV13 and TRBJ2-1; 8 positions agree with TRBD2. The CDR3 runs 17 residues. Trimming removed 3 bases from V and 9 bases from J; junction bases left unmatched: 16. CDR1 is PRHDT and CDR2 is FYEKMQ in the germline V gene (reference sequence). The chain's CDR3 is CASSFKFERGRVGEQFF. CDR3 bases: TGTGCCAGCAGCTTTAAGTTCGAGCGGGGGCGGGTTGGTGAGCAGTTCTTC. Full variable domain (missing parts from reference TRBV13 and TRBJ2-1): AAGVIQSPRHLIKEKRETATLKCYPIPRHDTVYWYQQGPGQDPQFLISFYEKMQSDKGSIPDRFSAQQFSDYHSELNMSSLELGDSALYFCASSFKFERGRVGEQFFGPGTRLTVL.

The chain uses TRBV6-5 and TRBJ1-5, with a weak D call TRBD1 (5 bases). CDR1 is MNHEY, CDR2 SVGAGI, per germline. Trimming removed 4 bases from V and 0 bases from J, with 13 bases in between. The CDR3 is 16 amino acids. CDR3 sequence reads: CASSSTAGDSNQPQHF. The DNA for the CDR3 is TGTGCCAGCAGTTCTACGGCGGGGGATAGCAATCAGCCCCAGCATTTT.

The chain employs TRBV5-4 and TRBJ2-5; 8 bases are a match to TRBD1. CDR3 length equals 14 residues. V dropped 3 bases and J dropped 5; count of bases not matched to a gene: 6. The germline V gene has CDR1 SGHNT and CDR2 YYREEE (reference sequence). Here the CDR3 reads CASSYQGAWETQYF. CDR3 nucleotide sequence: TGTGCCAGCAGCTACCAGGGGGCCTGGGAGACCCAGTACTTC.